The TCR beta chain under discussion was sequenced for a study of T cells in Graves' hyperthyroidism and ophthalmopathy. Study details: Peripheral blood was acquired at first diagnosis, ahead of any therapy whatsoever.

RNA transcripts yielded amplified TCR beta CDR3 regions. RT-PCR in the first round (using the HTBI primer set) targeted the TCR CDR3. From the multiplex PCR reads, TCRdb called clonotypes with MiXCR, one entry per CDR3 protein. Among a few hundred thousand distinct CDR3 sequences listed, about 18% were seen once. Whole-study results and caveats: Blood shared most expanded thyroid clonotypes above 0.001. Ophthalmopathy was separated from stable hyperthyroidism by a 13 V-J model.

Uncontrolled infections, other autoimmune diseases, pregnancy or lactation led to exclusion of patients. This clonotype was seen ten or more times. Its antigen is unknown. The receptor was derived from a man aged 18 to 29 with Graves' ophthalmopathy. Sequences were obtained from blood.

The DNA for the CDR3 is TGTGCCAGCAGCGTGGACGGGACAGCCTACAATGAGCAGTTCTTC. Its protein product is CASSVDGTAYNEQFF. The rearrangement joins TRBV9 to TRBJ2-1, with TRBD1 matching 7 bases. Trimming took 2 bases from V and 2 from J; bases not matched to a gene: 4. The CDR3 consists of 15 residues. Germline-derived CDR1 and CDR2 are SGDLS and YYNGEE.